A selection of T cell receptor beta chains follows, all from one sample in a study of breast tumors, draining lymph nodes, adjacent tissues. TCRdb passed the multiplex PCR reads through MiXCR, listing each CDR3 protein once. The data hold 200,000 or so distinct CDR3 sequences, with approximately 33% observed a single time. Material: axillary lymph node tissue. The receptors derive from a female donor with breast cancer. Some clones in this sample may be carry-over from other donors' samples. Each CDR3 is given with its conserved first and last residue.

j_gene,v_gene,CDR3aa
TRBJ2-1,TRBV4-1,CASSPQPSGSSYNEQFF
TRBJ2-2,TRBV20-1,CSAGREREITGELFF
TRBJ1-3,TRBV7-9,CASSLGNSGNTMYF
TRBJ2-3,TRBV5-1,CASSRDREADTQYF
TRBJ2-2,TRBV5-1,CASKQENTGELFF
TRBJ2-3,TRBV7-4,CASSSFTGTSTDTQYF
TRBJ2-5,TRBV5-6,CASSLYRALAGGPGETQYF
TRBJ2-7,TRBV12-3/TRBV12-4,CASSPRANEQCF
TRBJ1-5,TRBV19,CASSIRTGRQPQHF
TRBJ1-2,TRBV2,CASSENPGLGYTF
TRBJ2-5,TRBV6-5,CASSSCGGASGGYSKETQYF
TRBJ2-6,TRBV19,CASRYSGANVLTF
TRBJ1-2,TRBV6-6,CASSYSRDTYGYTF
TRBJ1-6,TRBV5-1,CASSFQGTGVNSPLHF
TRBJ1-4,TRBV5-1,CASQPWGEEKLFF